This record covers a single T cell receptor beta chain. The target antigen is unknown. Germline assignment: CDR1 MNHNS and CDR2 SASEGT. J gave up 2 bases and V 2 bases, and 5 bases lay outside the gene matches. The CDR3 totals 16 residues. This specimen belongs to a study of cytomegalovirus exposure and HLA in healthy donors. Researchers ran the PCR with 60 Vbeta and 13 Jbeta primers. Authors' methods: An analysis that came later counted some 85 million unique TCR beta chains, approximately 10 million shared. Sequenced by immunoSEQ multiplex PCR; TCRdb stores in-frame clones only, minus some. Clone size and the V and J calls come from that table; the DNA yielded D and trimming. The data show about 160,000 clones, with roughly 83% seen just once and approximately 3.7% held by the top ten. Study-level results: Most CMV-associated TCR beta chains appeared HLA-restricted in a later analysis. 164 TCR beta chains were listed as cytomegalovirus-associated.

This clonotype was obtained from a human donor in good health. Material for sequencing was PBMCs. The genes are TRBV6-1 and TRBJ1-3; 8 positions agree with TRBD1. DNA for the CDR3: TGTGCCAGCAGTGAATTGAGGACAGGGACTGGAAACACCATATATTTT. This gives the protein CASSELRTGTGNTIYF.